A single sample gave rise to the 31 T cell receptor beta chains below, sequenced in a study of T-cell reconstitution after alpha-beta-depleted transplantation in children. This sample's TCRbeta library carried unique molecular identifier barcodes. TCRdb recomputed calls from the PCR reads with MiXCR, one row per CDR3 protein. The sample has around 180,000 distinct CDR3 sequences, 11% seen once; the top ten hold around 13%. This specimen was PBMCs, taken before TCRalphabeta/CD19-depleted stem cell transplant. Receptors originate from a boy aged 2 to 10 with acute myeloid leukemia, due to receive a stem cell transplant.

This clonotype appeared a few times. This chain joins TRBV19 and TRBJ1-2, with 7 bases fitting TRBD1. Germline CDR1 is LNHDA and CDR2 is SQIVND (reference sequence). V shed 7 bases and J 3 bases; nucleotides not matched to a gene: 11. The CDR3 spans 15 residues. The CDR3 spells CASTEMGQSHYGYTF. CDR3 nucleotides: TGTGCCAGTACCGAGATGGGACAGAGCCACTATGGCTACACCTTC.

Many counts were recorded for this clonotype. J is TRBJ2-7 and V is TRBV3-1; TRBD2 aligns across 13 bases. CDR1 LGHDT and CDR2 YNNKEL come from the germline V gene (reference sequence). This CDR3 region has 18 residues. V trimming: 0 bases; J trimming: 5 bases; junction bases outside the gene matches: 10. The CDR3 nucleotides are TGTGCCAGCAGCCAAGATCGGACTAGCGGGAGAAATTACCACGAGCAGTACTTC. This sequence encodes CASSQDRTSGRNYHEQYF.

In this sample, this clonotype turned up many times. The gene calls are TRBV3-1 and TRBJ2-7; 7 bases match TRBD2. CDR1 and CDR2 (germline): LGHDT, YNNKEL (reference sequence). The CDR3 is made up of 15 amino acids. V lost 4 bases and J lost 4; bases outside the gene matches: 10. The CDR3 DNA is TGTGCCAGCAGCCTGCTATGGGGCGGGAGTTACGAGCAGTACTTC. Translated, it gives CASSLLWGGSYEQYF.

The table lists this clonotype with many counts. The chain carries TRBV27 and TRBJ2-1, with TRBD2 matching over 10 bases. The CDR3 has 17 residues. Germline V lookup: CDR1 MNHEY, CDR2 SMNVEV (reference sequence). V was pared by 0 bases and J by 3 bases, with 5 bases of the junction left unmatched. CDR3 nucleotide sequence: TGTGCCAGCAGTTTATCTGGTTGGACTAGCGGCTACAATGAGCAGTTCTTC. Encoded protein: CASSLSGWTSGYNEQFF.

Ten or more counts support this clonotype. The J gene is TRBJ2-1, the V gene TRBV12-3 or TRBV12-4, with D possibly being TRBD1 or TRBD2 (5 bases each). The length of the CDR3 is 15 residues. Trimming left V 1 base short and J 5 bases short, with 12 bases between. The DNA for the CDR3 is TGTGCCAGCAGTTTAGGGGACCGCCCCCACAATGAGCAGTTCTTC. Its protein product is CASSLGDRPHNEQFF.

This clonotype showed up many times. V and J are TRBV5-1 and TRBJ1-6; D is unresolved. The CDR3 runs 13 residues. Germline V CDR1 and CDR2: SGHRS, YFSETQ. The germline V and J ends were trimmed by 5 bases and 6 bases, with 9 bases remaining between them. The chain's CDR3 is CASRSEGNSPLHF. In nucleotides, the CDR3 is TGCGCCAGCAGGTCCGAGGGTAATTCACCCCTCCACTTT. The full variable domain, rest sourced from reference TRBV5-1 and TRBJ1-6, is KAGVTQTPRYLIKTRGQQVTLSCSPISGHRSVSWYQQTPGQGLQFLFEYFSETQRNKGNFPGRFSGRQFSNSRSEMNVSTLELGDSALYLCASRSEGNSPLHFGNGTRLTVT.

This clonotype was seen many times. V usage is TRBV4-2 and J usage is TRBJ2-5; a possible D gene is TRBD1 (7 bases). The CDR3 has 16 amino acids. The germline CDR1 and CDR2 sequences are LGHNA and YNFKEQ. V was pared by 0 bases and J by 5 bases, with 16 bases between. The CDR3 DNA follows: TGTGCCAGCAGCCAAGAAAGGGGCAGGGGGGCGGAGACCCAGTACTTC. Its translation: CASSQERGRGAETQYF.

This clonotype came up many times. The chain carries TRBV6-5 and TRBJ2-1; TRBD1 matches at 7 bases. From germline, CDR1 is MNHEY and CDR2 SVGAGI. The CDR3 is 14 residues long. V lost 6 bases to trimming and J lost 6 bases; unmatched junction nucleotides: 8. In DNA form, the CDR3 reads TGTGCCAGCAGCTATGCACGACAGGGCAATGAGCAGTTCTTC. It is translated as CASSYARQGNEQFF.

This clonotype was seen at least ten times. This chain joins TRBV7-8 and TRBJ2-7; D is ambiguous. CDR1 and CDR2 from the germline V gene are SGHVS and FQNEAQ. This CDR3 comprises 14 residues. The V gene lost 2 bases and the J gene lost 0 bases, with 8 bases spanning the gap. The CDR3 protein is CASSLRPSSYEQYV. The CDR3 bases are TGTGCCAGCAGCTTACGTCCCAGCTCCTACGAGCAGTACGTC.

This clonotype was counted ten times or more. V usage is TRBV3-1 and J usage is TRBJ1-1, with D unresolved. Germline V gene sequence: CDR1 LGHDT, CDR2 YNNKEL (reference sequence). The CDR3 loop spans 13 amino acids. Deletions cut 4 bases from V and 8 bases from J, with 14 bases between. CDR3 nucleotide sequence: TGTGCCAGCAGCCGATCTCACCAGTCAGAAGCTTTCTTT. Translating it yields CASSRSHQSEAFF.

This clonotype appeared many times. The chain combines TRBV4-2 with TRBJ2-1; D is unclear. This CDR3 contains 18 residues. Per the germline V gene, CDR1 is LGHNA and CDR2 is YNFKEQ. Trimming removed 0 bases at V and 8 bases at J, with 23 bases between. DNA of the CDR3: TGTGCCAGCAGCCAAGATACTCCGGGCTGGGGAACTGGGGATGAGCAGTTCTTC. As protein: CASSQDTPGWGTGDEQFF.

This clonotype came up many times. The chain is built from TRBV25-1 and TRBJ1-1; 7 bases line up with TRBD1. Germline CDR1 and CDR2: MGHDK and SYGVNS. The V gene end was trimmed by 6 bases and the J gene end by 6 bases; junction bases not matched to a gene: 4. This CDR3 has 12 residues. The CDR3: CASRADRAEAFF. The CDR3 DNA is TGTGCCAGCAGGGCTGACAGGGCTGAAGCTTTCTTT. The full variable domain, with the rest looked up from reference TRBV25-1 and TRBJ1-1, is EADIYQTPRYLVIGTGKKITLECSQTMGHDKMYWYQQDPGMELHLIHYSYGVNSTEKGDLSSESTVSRIRTEHFPLTLESARPSHTSQYLCASRADRAEAFFGQGTRLTVV.

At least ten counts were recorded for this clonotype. CDR3 nucleotides: TGTGCCAGTAGTACGGACAGGGGAAATTCACCCCTCCACTTT. Protein sequence: CASSTDRGNSPLHF. The chain is built from TRBV19 and TRBJ1-6; 9 nucleotides match TRBD1. The CDR3 totals 14 residues. V lost 4 bases and J lost 7; bases outside the gene matches: 2. CDR1 and CDR2 (germline): LNHDA, SQIVND (reference sequence).

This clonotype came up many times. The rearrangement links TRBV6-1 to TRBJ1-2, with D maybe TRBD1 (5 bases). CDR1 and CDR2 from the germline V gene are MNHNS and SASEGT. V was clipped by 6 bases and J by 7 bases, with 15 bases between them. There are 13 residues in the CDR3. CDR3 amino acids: CASRLEGDSGYTF. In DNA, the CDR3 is TGTGCCAGCAGACTTGAGGGAGACAGTGGCTACACCTTC.

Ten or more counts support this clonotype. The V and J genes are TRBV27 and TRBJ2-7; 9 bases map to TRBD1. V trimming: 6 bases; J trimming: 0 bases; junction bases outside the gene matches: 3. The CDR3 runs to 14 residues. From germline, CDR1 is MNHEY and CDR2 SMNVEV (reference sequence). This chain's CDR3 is CASRTGGVSYEQYV. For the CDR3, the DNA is TGTGCCAGCAGAACAGGGGGCGTCTCCTACGAGCAGTACGTC.

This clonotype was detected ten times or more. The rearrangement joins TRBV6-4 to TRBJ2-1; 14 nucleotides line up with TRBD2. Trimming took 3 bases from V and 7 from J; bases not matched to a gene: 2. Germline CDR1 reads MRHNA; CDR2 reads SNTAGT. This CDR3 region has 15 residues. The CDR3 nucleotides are TGTGCCAGCAGTGAAGGGACTAGCGGGGGTAATGAGCAGTTCTTC. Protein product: CASSEGTSGGNEQFF.

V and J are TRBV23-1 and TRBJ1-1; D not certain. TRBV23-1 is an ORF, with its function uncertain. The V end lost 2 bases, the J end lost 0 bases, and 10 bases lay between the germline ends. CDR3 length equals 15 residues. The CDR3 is CASSQPRKMNTEAFF. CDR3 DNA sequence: TGCGCCAGCAGTCAACCACGGAAGATGAACACTGAAGCTTTCTTT.

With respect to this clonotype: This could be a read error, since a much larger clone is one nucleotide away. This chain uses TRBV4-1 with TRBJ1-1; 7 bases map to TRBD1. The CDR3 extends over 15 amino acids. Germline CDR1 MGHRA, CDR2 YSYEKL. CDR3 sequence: CTSSQADRMNTEAFF. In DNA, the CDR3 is TGCACCAGCAGCCAAGCGGACAGGATGAACACTGAAGCTTTCTTT.

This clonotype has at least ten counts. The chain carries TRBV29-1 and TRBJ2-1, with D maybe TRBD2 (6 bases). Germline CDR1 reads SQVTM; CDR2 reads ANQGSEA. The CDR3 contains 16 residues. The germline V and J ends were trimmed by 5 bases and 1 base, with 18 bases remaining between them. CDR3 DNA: TGCAGCGTTCTCCCCCTTGTAGCGGATTCCTACAATGAGCAGTTCTTC. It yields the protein CSVLPLVADSYNEQFF.

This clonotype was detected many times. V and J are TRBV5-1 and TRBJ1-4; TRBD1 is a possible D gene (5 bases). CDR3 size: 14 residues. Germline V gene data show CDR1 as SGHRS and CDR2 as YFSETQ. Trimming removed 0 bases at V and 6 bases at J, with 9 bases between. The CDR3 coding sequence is TGCGCCAGCAGCTTGGTCGGGGGATATGAAAAACTGTTTTTT. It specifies CASSLVGGYEKLFF.

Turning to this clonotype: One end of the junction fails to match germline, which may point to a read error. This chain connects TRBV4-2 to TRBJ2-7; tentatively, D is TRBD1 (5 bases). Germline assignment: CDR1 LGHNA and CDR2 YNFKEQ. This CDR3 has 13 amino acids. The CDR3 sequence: CAISPGPVCEQYF. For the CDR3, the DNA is TGTGCCATCAGCCCAGGGCCCGTCTGCGAGCAGTACTTC.

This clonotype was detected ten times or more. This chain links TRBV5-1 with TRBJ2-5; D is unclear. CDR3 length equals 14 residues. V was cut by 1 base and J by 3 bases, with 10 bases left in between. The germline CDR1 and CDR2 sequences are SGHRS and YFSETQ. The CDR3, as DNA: TGCGCCAGCAGCTTGATCGGCAGCGAAGAGACCCAGTACTTC. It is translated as CASSLIGSEETQYF. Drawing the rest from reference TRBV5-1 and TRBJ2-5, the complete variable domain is KAGVTQTPRYLIKTRGQQVTLSCSPISGHRSVSWYQQTPGQGLQFLFEYFSETQRNKGNFPGRFSGRQFSNSRSEMNVSTLELGDSALYLCASSLIGSEETQYFGPGTRLLVL.

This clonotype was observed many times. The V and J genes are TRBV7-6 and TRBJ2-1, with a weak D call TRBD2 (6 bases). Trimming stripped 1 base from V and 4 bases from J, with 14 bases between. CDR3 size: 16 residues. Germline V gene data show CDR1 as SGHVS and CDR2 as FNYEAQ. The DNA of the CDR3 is TGTGCCAGCAGCTTAGTTTTGACGGGGGTGTACAATGAGCAGTTCTTC. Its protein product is CASSLVLTGVYNEQFF. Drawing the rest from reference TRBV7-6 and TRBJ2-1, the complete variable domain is GAGVSQSPRYKVTKRGQDVALRCDPISGHVSLYWYRQALGQGPEFLTYFNYEAQQDKSGLPNDRFSAERPEGSISTLTIQRTEQRDSAMYRCASSLVLTGVYNEQFFGPGTRLTVL.

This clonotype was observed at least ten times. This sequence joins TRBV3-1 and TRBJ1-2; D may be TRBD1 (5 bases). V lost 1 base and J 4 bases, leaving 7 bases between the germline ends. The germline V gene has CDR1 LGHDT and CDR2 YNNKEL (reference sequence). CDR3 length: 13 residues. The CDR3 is CASSQGGTYGYTF. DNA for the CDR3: TGTGCCAGCAGCCAAGGAGGGACCTATGGCTACACCTTC.

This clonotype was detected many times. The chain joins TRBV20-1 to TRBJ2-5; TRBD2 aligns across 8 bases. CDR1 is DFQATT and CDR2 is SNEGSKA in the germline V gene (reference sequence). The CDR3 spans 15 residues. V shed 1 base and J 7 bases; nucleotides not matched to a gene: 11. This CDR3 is CSARAPGLAGGTQYF. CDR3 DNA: TGCAGTGCTAGAGCCCCCGGACTAGCCGGAGGGACCCAGTACTTC.

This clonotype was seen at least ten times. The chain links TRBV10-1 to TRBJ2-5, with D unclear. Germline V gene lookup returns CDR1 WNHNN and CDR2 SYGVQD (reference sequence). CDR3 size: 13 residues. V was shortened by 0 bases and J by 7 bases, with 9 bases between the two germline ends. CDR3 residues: CASSESLAGTQYF. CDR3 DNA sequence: TGCGCCAGCAGTGAGTCGTTAGCTGGGACCCAGTACTTC.

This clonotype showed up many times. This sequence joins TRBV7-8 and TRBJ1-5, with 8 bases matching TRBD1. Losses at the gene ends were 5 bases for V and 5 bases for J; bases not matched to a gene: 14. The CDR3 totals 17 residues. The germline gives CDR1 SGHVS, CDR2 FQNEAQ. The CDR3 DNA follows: TGTGCCAGCAGCCAGAGGTCTCAGGGGGCCGGGGATCAGCCCCAGCATTTT. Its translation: CASSQRSQGAGDQPQHF.

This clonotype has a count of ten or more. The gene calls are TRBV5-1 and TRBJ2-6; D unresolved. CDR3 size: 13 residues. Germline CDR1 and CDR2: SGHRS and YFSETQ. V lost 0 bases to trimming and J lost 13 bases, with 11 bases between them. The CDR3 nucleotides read TGCGCCAGCAGCTTGGACGGGTACAAGGTCCTGACTTTC. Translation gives CASSLDGYKVLTF. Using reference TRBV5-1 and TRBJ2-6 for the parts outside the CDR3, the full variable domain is KAGVTQTPRYLIKTRGQQVTLSCSPISGHRSVSWYQQTPGQGLQFLFEYFSETQRNKGNFPGRFSGRQFSNSRSEMNVSTLELGDSALYLCASSLDGYKVLTFGAGSRLTVL.

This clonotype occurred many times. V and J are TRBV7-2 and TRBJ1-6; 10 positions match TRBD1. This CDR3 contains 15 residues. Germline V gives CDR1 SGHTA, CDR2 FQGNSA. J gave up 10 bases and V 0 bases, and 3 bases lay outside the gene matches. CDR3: CASSLAPGQGSPLHF. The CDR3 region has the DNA TGTGCCAGCAGCTTAGCCCCGGGACAGGGGTCACCCCTCCACTTT.

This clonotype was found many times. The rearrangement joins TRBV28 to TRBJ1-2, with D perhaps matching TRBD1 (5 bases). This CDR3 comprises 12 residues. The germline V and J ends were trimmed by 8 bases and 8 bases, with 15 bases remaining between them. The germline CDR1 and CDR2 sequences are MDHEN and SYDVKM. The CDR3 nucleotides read TGTGCCAGCGGTGAAAGGGGTTTCGGCTACACCTTC. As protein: CASGERGFGYTF.

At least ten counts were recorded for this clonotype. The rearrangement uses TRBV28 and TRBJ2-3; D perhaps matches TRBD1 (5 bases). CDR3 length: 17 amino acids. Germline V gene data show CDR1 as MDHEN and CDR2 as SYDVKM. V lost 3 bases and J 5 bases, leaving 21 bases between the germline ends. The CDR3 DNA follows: TGTGCCAGCAGTTTGTCCCGGACACGAATTCTCAGAGATACGCAGTATTTT. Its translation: CASSLSRTRILRDTQYF. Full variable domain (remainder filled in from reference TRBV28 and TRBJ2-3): DVKVTQSSRYLVKRTGEKVFLECVQDMDHENMFWYRQDPGLGLRLIYFSYDVKMKEKGDIPEGYSVSREKKERFSLILESASTNQTSMYLCASSLSRTRILRDTQYFGPGTRLTVL.